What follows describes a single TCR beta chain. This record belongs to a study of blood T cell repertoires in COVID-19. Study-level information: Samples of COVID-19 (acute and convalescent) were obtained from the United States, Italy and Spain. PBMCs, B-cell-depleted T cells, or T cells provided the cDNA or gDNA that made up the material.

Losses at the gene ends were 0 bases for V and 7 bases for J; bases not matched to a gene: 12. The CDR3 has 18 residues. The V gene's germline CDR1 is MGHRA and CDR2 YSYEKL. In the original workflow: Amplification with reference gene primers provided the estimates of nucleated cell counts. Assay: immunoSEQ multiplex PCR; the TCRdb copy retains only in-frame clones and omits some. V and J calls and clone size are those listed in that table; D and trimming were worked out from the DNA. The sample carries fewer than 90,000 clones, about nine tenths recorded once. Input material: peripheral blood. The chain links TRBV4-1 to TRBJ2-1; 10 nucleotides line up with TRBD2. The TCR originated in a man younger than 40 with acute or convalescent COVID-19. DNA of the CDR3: TGCGCCAGCAGCCAAGATCTCGGAGCGGGAGGGGGCATGAATGAGCAGTTCTTC. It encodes CASSQDLGAGGGMNEQFF.